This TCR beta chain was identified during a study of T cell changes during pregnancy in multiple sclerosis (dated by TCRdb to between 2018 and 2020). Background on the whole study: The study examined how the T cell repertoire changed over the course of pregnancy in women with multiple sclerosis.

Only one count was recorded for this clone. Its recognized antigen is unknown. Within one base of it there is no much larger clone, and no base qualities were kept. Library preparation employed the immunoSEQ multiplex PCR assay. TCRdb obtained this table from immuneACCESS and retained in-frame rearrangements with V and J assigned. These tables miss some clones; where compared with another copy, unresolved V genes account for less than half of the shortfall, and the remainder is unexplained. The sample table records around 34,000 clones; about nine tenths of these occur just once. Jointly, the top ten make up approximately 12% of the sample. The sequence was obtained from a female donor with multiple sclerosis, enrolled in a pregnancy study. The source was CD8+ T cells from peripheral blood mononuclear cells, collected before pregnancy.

The sequenced DNA is TGTGCCAGCAGCCGCGACAACCATGAAAAACTGTTTTTT. The resulting protein is CASSRDNHEKLFF. The rearranged segments are TRBV13 and TRBJ1-4; there is no confident call for the D gene. CDR1 PRHDT and CDR2 FYEKMQ are derived from the germline V gene (reference sequence). From cysteine to phenylalanine, the CDR3 is 13 amino acids long. Only CDR3 DNA is held: 39 bases, read in frame from base 1. V gives up 5 bases and J gives up 6 bases, and the segment between their germline ends measures 10 bases.